This note documents a single T cell receptor beta chain sequence. The data are from a study of blood T cell repertoires in COVID-19. Study background: COVID-19 samples collected from the United States, Italy and Spain covered acute and convalescent phases.

The method was immunoSEQ multiplex PCR; TCRdb's version includes in-frame clones alone and lacks a portion of them. The sample lists some 41,000 clones, about 83% occurring once. This receptor was obtained from a man older than 75 in a cohort sampled during active COVID-19. Sequenced input: peripheral blood.

Written as DNA, the CDR3 is TGTGCCAGCTCTCAATCGCAGGGTACTAATGAAAAACTGTTTTTT. Encoded protein: CASSQSQGTNEKLFF. V and J are TRBV18 and TRBJ1-4; tentatively, D is TRBD1 (5 bases). CDR1 is KGHSH and CDR2 is LQKENI in the germline V gene. The CDR3 has 15 amino acids. V lost 6 bases to trimming and J lost 2 bases, with 13 bases between them.